This T cell receptor (beta chain) was sequenced during a study of identical twins. A universal primer site was incorporated via template switching, and the cDNA contained unique molecular identifiers. Each CDR3 protein is one row after TCRdb ran MiXCR on the 5' RACE reads. The sample includes 250,000 or so distinct CDR3 sequences, 5.5% to 8% of them seen just once. Study findings and constraints: Out-of-frame alpha sequences shared between twins exhibited an excess of low generation probability.

As to this clonotype: The antigen is unknown.

Trimming cost V 3 bases and J 6 bases; bases outside gene matches: 7. The CDR3 consists of 15 residues. A further study also used this sample, focusing on yellow fever vaccine responses in identical twins.

This chain connects TRBV12-3 or TRBV12-4 to TRBJ2-7; 11 bases are a match to TRBD2. Sequencing was done on a sample of memory (CD45RO+) T cells sorted from blood. This TCR was recovered from a woman aged 18-29 years in good health. CDR3: CASSFGLAGGREQYF. The CDR3 nucleotides read TGTGCCAGCAGTTTTGGGTTAGCGGGAGGGCGCGAGCAGTACTTC.